The 27 T cell receptor beta chains listed next were all sequenced from one sample in a study of shared clonotypes between healthy human individuals. Terminally differentiated effector memory CD45RA+ cells were excluded from the naive CD8 cells, which were CD45RO-negative and positively selected for CCR7. Generated by immunoSEQ multiplex PCR, the TCRdb table keeps only in-frame clones and is missing some. The table has some 2 million clones, about 95% seen once. Material for sequencing was naive CD8+ T cells sorted from blood. The source of these receptors is a man in his late teens or twenties in good health.

The DNA of the CDR3 is TGTGCCAGCAGCCCAGGAGCAGGACCCAACGGCTACACCTTC. Translating gives CASSPGAGPNGYTF. The gene calls are TRBV7-9 and TRBJ1-2; D is ambiguous. Trimming took 5 bases from V and 8 from J, leaving 18 bases between them. Germline CDR1 and CDR2: SEHNR and FQNEAQ (reference sequence). CDR3 length: 14 residues.

The chain uses TRBV23-1 and TRBJ1-5; D unclear. TRBV23-1 is an ORF, with its function uncertain. This CDR3 contains 14 residues. Trimming took 7 bases from V and 0 from J, leaving 10 bases between them. CDR3 protein: CASTQVYSNQPQHF. Here the CDR3 DNA reads TGCGCCAGCACTCAGGTTTATAGCAATCAGCCCCAGCATTTT.

In its sample, this clone was seen once. The V and J genes are TRBV5-4 and TRBJ2-7; 9 bases align to TRBD1. This CDR3 is 15 amino acids long. Germline CDR1 reads SGHNT; CDR2 reads YYREEE (reference sequence). V shed 4 bases, J shed 3 bases, and the junction held 8 bases outside the gene matches. CDR3 residues: CASSQPGTGYYEQYF. The CDR3 nucleotides are TGTGCCAGCAGCCAACCCGGGACAGGGTACTACGAGCAGTACTTC. The complete variable domain, with remaining parts taken from reference TRBV5-4 and TRBJ2-7, reads ETGVTQSPTHLIKTRGQQVTLRCSSQSGHNTVSWYQQALGQGPQFIFQYYREEENGRGNFPPRFSGLQFPNYSSELNVNALELDDSALYLCASSQPGTGYYEQYFGPGTRLTVT.

In the case of this clone: Other DNA variants within this sample encode the same CDR3. CDR3 loop: CASSFSANTEAFF. As DNA, the CDR3 is TGTGCCAGCAGTTTCTCAGCGAACACTGAAGCTTTCTTT. V and J are TRBV27 and TRBJ1-1; D not resolved. V lost 3 bases to trimming and J lost 1 base, with 6 bases between them. This CDR3 has 13 amino acids. Looked up from germline, CDR1 is MNHEY and CDR2 is SMNVEV (reference sequence).

This clone was observed a single time. The V and J genes are TRBV6-5 and TRBJ2-7; unclear D gene. Germline CDR1 is MNHEY and CDR2 is SVGAGI. The CDR3 is 12 residues long. V lost 9 bases to trimming and J lost 2 bases, with 11 bases between them. The CDR3 protein is CASKDATYEQYF. The CDR3 bases are TGTGCCAGTAAGGACGCAACCTACGAGCAGTACTTC.

The J gene is TRBJ2-2, the V gene TRBV4-1; 7 bases are shared with TRBD2. Germline V gives CDR1 MGHRA, CDR2 YSYEKL. The CDR3 runs to 14 residues. The ends lost 9 bases at V and 0 bases at J; junction bases unmatched: 4. The CDR3 sequence: CAREREANTGELFF. CDR3 nucleotides: TGCGCCAGGGAACGGGAGGCGAACACCGGGGAGCTGTTTTTT.

The genes are TRBV28 and TRBJ2-1; D is ambiguous. Trimming stripped 2 bases from V and 6 bases from J, with 8 bases between. Per the germline V gene, CDR1 is MDHEN and CDR2 is SYDVKM. The CDR3 is made up of 13 amino acids. CDR3 in DNA: TGTGCCAGCAGTTTAGTACGGAGCAATGAGCAGTTCTTC. As protein: CASSLVRSNEQFF.

The chain uses TRBV11-3 and TRBJ1-5; the D is unclear. The CDR3 sequence is 18 residues long. V dropped 4 bases and J dropped 0 bases, with 19 bases sitting between them. Germline CDR1 reads SGHNT; CDR2 reads YENEEA. The CDR3 DNA follows: TGTGCCAGCAGCTCCACCCACCTGTTGGCAGCTAGCAATCAGCCCCAGCATTTT. It translates to CASSSTHLLAASNQPQHF.

The gene calls are TRBV7-6 and TRBJ1-1; no reliable D call. The ends were cut back, 6 bases at V and 6 bases at J, with 11 bases in the middle. CDR1 is SGHVS and CDR2 is FNYEAQ in the germline V gene. CDR3 length: 12 residues. CDR3 loop: CASSPSGSEAFF. Written as DNA, the CDR3 is TGTGCCAGCAGTCCGAGCGGGTCTGAAGCTTTCTTT.

The chain recombines TRBV6-1 with TRBJ1-1; D remains unclear. In germline, CDR1 is MNHNS, CDR2 SASEGT. This CDR3 is 14 amino acids long. V lost 1 base to trimming and J lost 0 bases, with 6 bases between them. The CDR3 here is CASSEVLLNTEAFF. Here the CDR3 DNA reads TGTGCCAGCAGTGAAGTTCTTTTGAACACTGAAGCTTTCTTT.

The rearrangement links TRBV5-4 to TRBJ2-3; D not resolved. In germline, CDR1 is SGHNT, CDR2 YYREEE (reference sequence). This CDR3 region has 15 residues. Trimming took off 0 bases at V and 4 bases at J, with 12 bases between the two ends. The CDR3: CASSLAEAPPDTQYF. CDR3 in DNA: TGTGCCAGCAGCTTGGCAGAGGCCCCACCAGATACGCAGTATTTT.

The rearrangement links TRBV5-6 to TRBJ1-6; D gene unclear. The V end was cut by 4 bases, the J end by 4 bases, with 9 bases between. The CDR3 covers 14 residues. Germline V gene data show CDR1 as SGHDT and CDR2 as YYEEEE. CDR3 DNA: TGTGCCAGCAGCAGGACGGATTATAATTCACCCCTCCACTTT. It encodes CASSRTDYNSPLHF. Drawing the rest from reference TRBV5-6 and TRBJ1-6, the complete variable domain is DAGVTQSPTHLIKTRGQQVTLRCSPKSGHDTVSWYQQALGQGPQFIFQYYEEEERQRGNFPDRFSGHQFPNYSSELNVNALLLGDSALYLCASSRTDYNSPLHFGNGTRLTVT.

The chain carries TRBV6-5 and TRBJ2-1; maybe TRBD2 (6 bases). V shed 1 base and J shed 6 bases, with 13 bases lying between them. This CDR3 has 15 residues. CDR1 is MNHEY and CDR2 is SVGAGI in the germline V gene. CDR3 loop: CASSYLASDGNEQFF. CDR3 bases: TGTGCCAGCAGTTACTTGGCTAGCGATGGCAATGAGCAGTTCTTC.

Concerning this clone: Other DNA sequences of this sample code for an identical CDR3. The chain couples TRBV6-5 to TRBJ1-1; no clear D. Deletions cut 0 bases from V and 2 bases from J, with 4 bases between. The CDR3 has 13 amino acids. Germline V gives CDR1 MNHEY, CDR2 SVGAGI. This chain's CDR3 is CASSYSANTEAFF. DNA for the CDR3: TGTGCCAGCAGTTACTCAGCTAACACTGAAGCTTTCTTT.

The CDR3 DNA reads TGTGCCAGCAGTTTAATCTTGGGACAGGGGGTGAACAATGAGCAGTTCTTC. Translated: CASSLILGQGVNNEQFF. V is TRBV27 and J is TRBJ2-1; 11 bases map to TRBD1. The CDR3 runs to 17 residues. From germline, CDR1 is MNHEY and CDR2 SMNVEV (reference sequence). Trimming removed 2 bases from V and 5 bases from J; junction bases left unmatched: 8.

CDR3 bases: TGTGCCAGCAGCTTGGGGCCACAGGGAGCGGTCTACGAGCAGTACTTC. This sequence encodes CASSLGPQGAVYEQYF. The chain carries TRBV5-5 and TRBJ2-7, with D perhaps TRBD1 (6 bases). Trimming took 0 bases from V and 3 from J, leaving 16 bases between them. Germline lookup yields CDR1 SGHKS and CDR2 YYEKEE (reference sequence). This CDR3 is built from 16 residues.

A note on this clone: This specimen includes other DNA sequences encoding the same CDR3. The chain couples TRBV6-5 to TRBJ1-4; D gene unclear. Trimming removed 0 bases at V and 3 bases at J, with 5 bases between. The CDR3 is made up of 14 amino acids. Germline CDR1 and CDR2: MNHEY and SVGAGI. The CDR3 loop reads CASSYSTSNEKLFF. DNA for the CDR3: TGTGCCAGCAGTTACTCGACCTCTAATGAAAAACTGTTTTTT.

The V and J genes are TRBV2 and TRBJ2-5; the match to TRBD1 covers 9 bases. CDR1 SNHLY and CDR2 FYNNEI come from the germline V gene. V shed 2 bases and J 4 bases; nucleotides not matched to a gene: 8. The CDR3 loop spans 16 amino acids. The CDR3 sequence is CASSEIGTGTTETQYF. For the CDR3, the DNA is TGTGCCAGCAGTGAAATAGGGACAGGGACTACAGAGACCCAGTACTTC.

The genes are TRBV7-8 and TRBJ2-3, with no clear D. V was pared by 1 base and J by 2 bases, with 7 bases between. The CDR3 consists of 14 residues. Germline CDR1 is SGHVS and CDR2 is FQNEAQ. CDR3 protein: CASSLDSSTDTQYF. CDR3 sequence (DNA): TGTGCCAGCAGCTTAGACTCTTCCACAGATACGCAGTATTTT. The full variable domain, rest sourced from reference TRBV7-8 and TRBJ2-3, is GAGVSQSPRYKVAKRGQDVALRCDPISGHVSLFWYQQALGQGPEFLTYFQNEAQLDKSGLPSDRFFAERPEGSVSTLKIQRTQQEDSAVYLCASSLDSSTDTQYFGPGTRLTVL.

The chain couples TRBV11-2 to TRBJ1-5; D unclear. The CDR3 has 15 residues. Germline CDR1 reads SGHAT; CDR2 reads FQNNGV. Between the trimmed V and J ends, which lost 1 base and 1 base, there was a span of 8 bases. The CDR3 region has the DNA TGTGCCAGCAGCTTAGGATACAGCAGCAATCAGCCCCAGCATTTT. Encoded protein: CASSLGYSSNQPQHF.

The chain joins TRBV19 to TRBJ1-5; D remains unclear. CDR3 length equals 15 residues. Germline lookup yields CDR1 LNHDA and CDR2 SQIVND (reference sequence). Trimming cost V 4 bases and J 0 bases, with 10 bases left between them. The CDR3, as DNA: TGTGCCAGTAGTAGGGAGTTGTATAGCAATCAGCCCCAGCATTTT. Protein sequence: CASSRELYSNQPQHF.

The V gene is TRBV5-6, the J gene TRBJ1-1; TRBD1 aligns across 10 bases. Per germline, CDR1 SGHDT and CDR2 YYEEEE. This CDR3 region has 15 residues. With 2 bases clipped from V and 6 bases from J, the junction kept 7 bases outside the gene matches. The CDR3 nucleotides read TGTGCCAGCAGCTTCGGTGACAGGGGGCTGGCTGAAGCTTTCTTT. Translated: CASSFGDRGLAEAFF. Full variable domain (remainder filled in from reference TRBV5-6 and TRBJ1-1): DAGVTQSPTHLIKTRGQQVTLRCSPKSGHDTVSWYQQALGQGPQFIFQYYEEEERQRGNFPDRFSGHQFPNYSSELNVNALLLGDSALYLCASSFGDRGLAEAFFGQGTRLTVV.

The rearrangement joins TRBV6-5 to TRBJ2-3; weak D call: TRBD1 (7 bases). Trimming stripped 2 bases from V and 5 bases from J, with 11 bases between. Germline V gene sequence: CDR1 MNHEY, CDR2 SVGAGI. The CDR3 is 14 residues long. The CDR3 DNA reads as TGTGCCAGCAGTTACGGGCAGGGGGGAGATACGCAGTATTTT. Encoded protein: CASSYGQGGDTQYF.

CDR3 residues: CASSLVPSEGINTQYF. The CDR3 DNA reads TGTGCCAGCAGCTTAGTTCCTAGCGAGGGAATTAATACGCAGTATTTT. The rearrangement links TRBV13 to TRBJ2-3, with a tentative D call TRBD2 (6 bases). The CDR3 loop spans 16 amino acids. The V end lost 1 base, the J end lost 7 bases, and 18 bases lay between the germline ends. CDR1 and CDR2 (germline): PRHDT, FYEKMQ (reference sequence).

J is TRBJ1-2 and V is TRBV7-9; no clear D gene. The CDR3 covers 13 residues. CDR1 and CDR2 (germline): SEHNR, FQNEAQ (reference sequence). V was pared by 8 bases and J by 8 bases, with 18 bases between. CDR3 sequence (DNA): TGTGCCAGCGGGTGGGCGGCGTTAGAAGGCTACACCTTC. Amino acids: CASGWAALEGYTF.

This chain connects TRBV6-1 to TRBJ2-7; 11 bases line up with TRBD2. After removal of 7 bases from V and 7 bases from J, the junction contained 12 bases not matched to a gene. Germline V gene lookup returns CDR1 MNHNS and CDR2 SASEGT. This CDR3 has 15 amino acids. The CDR3 bases are TGTGCCAGCAACGCACTAGCGGGGGCCTCGGGGGAGCAGTACTTC. It translates to CASNALAGASGEQYF.

The V gene is TRBV9, the J gene TRBJ2-7, with D uncertain. Trimming took off 3 bases at V and 0 bases at J, with 13 bases between the two ends. Per the germline V gene, CDR1 is SGDLS and CDR2 is YYNGEE. This CDR3 spans 15 amino acids. This chain's CDR3 is CASSERDHNSYEQYF. In nucleotides, the CDR3 is TGTGCCAGCAGCGAGAGAGACCATAACTCCTACGAGCAGTACTTC.